Listed below are T cell receptor beta chains from one sample, sequenced in a study of blood T cell repertoires in COVID-19. Here immunoSEQ multiplex PCR was the method, and the copy in TCRdb shows in-frame clones only, minus some. The sample consists of about 170,000 clones, under 95% of them appearing once. The sequencing sample was made of peripheral blood. The receptors shown here come from a man aged 18 to 30 with COVID-19, enrolled during active disease. Both conserved end residues are part of each CDR3.

TRBJ2-2 TRBV7-2 15 CASSLLRGSTGELFF
TRBJ2-1 TRBV28 15 CASSPYRVDHNEQFF
NA TRBV24-1 14 CATSDFRGGETQYF
TRBJ1-5 TRBV30 15 CAWSGQGSSNQPQHF
TRBJ2-1 TRBV6-5 14 CASRGQGPYNEQFF
TRBJ2-4 TRBV28 13 CASSSGTGDIQYF
TRBJ1-1 TRBV13 14 CASSERQGSTEAFF
TRBJ2-1 TRBV27 17 CASSPLLAGGGYNEQFF
TRBJ2-7 TRBV29-1 15 CSVEKAGVSSYEQYF
TRBJ1-2 TRBV30 18 CAWSIPHGVPGQGYGYTF
TRBJ1-2 TRBV15 19 CATSRGDVPGGTGVYGYTF
TRBJ2-7 TRBV4-3 14 CASSPRAFSYEQYF
TRBJ2-7 TRBV25-1 18 CASSGGPSGLAITYEQYF
TRBJ2-1 TRBV15 14 CATGASGSRDEQFF
TRBJ2-5 TRBV7-9 14 CASMGVAGLETQYF
TRBJ1-5 TRBV7-2 14 CASSFAGNNQPQHF
TRBJ1-3 TRBV5-6 16 CASSWGQTVSGNTIYF
TRBJ2-1 TRBV25-1 14 CASSLGGAYNEQFF
TRBJ2-7 TRBV5-1 14 CASSPRAAPYEQYF
TRBJ1-1 TRBV9 13 CASRGQPGTEAFF
TRBJ2-2 TRBV7-9 15 CASSQGAANTGELFF
TRBJ1-5 TRBV30 21 CAWSVDPVVLGGSYSNQPQHF
TRBJ2-7 TRBV11-2 15 CASSYHRGISYEQYF
TRBJ2-5 TRBV5-4 15 CASSVGLPGGETQYF
TRBJ2-7 TRBV13 14 CASRFSGERSEQYF
TRBJ2-7 TRBV7-9 15 CASSFGLAGAGEQYF
TRBJ2-7 TRBV4-3 14 CASSQTGGSYEQYF
TRBJ2-2 TRBV11-2 16 CASSFEIGGPSGELFF
TRBJ1-2 TRBV9 15 CASSVAGTGTDGYTF
TRBJ2-1 TRBV2 13 CASSGIGYNEQFF
TRBJ2-7 TRBV6-5 15 CASSSTTSAAYEQYF
TRBJ1-5 TRBV3-1/TRBV3-2 16 CASSQDSTGGNQPQHF
TRBJ2-7 TRBV29-1 10 CSVTDREEYF
TRBJ1-1 TRBV9 14 CASSASDRATEAFF
TRBJ2-3 TRBV3-1/TRBV3-2 14 CASSSTSGTDTQYF
TRBJ2-7 TRBV10-3 15 CAISDHQTGPYEQYF
TRBJ1-5 TRBV28 14 CASSLDRGGQPQHF
TRBJ2-5 TRBV9 16 CASSVVYSGGAETQYF
TRBJ1-5 TRBV5-8 14 CASSLEGSQEPQHF
TRBJ1-5 TRBV28 17 CASRETGTGKGNQPQHF
TRBJ2-1 TRBV7-8 19 CATPTGTSGLQSSYNEQFF
TRBJ2-2 TRBV3-1/TRBV3-2 14 CASRAGERAGELFF
TRBJ2-1 TRBV7-7 16 CASSPLGLAENNEQFF
TRBJ2-1 TRBV7-9 14 CASSRRRVGGEQFF
TRBJ2-3 TRBV11-3 13 CASSAGLPDTQYF
TRBJ1-2 TRBV4-3 12 CASSQDMRSYTF
TRBJ2-1 TRBV6-2/TRBV6-3 14 CASSLPRDRDEQFF
TRBJ1-6 TRBV7-9 16 CASSLAGAGVGSPLHF
TRBJ2-5 TRBV5-1 13 CASRAGIQETQYF
TRBJ1-2 TRBV7-2 14 CASSSFAAFYGYTF
TRBJ1-5 TRBV6-6 14 CASSPTYSNQPQHF
TRBJ2-7 TRBV28 20 CASSLDLVGLAGGSSYEQYF
TRBJ2-1 TRBV4-3 16 CASSQAQGAADNEQFF
TRBJ2-7 TRBV28 12 CASSFLLYEQYF
TRBJ1-1 TRBV5-1 15 CASSVTGGASTEAFF
TRBJ2-3 TRBV14 18 CASSQDTPRDMHTDTQYF
TRBJ1-2 TRBV10-3 14 CAISESYGERGYTF
TRBJ2-1 TRBV7-7 13 CASSLAANNEQFF